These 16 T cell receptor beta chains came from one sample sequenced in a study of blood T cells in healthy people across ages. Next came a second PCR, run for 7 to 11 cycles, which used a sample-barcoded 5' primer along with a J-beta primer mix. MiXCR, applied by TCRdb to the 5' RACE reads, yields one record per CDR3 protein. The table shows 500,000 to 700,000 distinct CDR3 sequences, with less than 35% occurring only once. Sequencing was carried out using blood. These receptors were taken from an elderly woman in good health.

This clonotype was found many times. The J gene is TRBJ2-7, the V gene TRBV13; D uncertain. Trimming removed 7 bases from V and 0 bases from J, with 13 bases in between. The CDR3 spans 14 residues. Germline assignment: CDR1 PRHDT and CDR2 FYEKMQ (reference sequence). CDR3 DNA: TGTGCCAGCACCCCTCAGGCGGCCTCCTACGAGCAGTACTTC. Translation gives CASTPQAASYEQYF.

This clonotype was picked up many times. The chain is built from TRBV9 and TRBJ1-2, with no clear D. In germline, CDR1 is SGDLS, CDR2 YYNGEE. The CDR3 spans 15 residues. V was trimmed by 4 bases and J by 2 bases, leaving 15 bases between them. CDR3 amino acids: CASSPEVRENYGYTF. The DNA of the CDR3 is TGTGCCAGCAGCCCGGAGGTGAGGGAAAACTATGGCTACACCTTC.

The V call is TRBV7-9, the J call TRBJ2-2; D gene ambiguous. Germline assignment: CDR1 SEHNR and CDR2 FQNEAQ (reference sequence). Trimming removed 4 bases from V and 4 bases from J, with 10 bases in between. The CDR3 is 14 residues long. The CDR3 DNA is TGTGCCAGCAGCTCCGCTTCATTCACCGGGGAGCTGTTTTTT. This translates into CASSSASFTGELFF.

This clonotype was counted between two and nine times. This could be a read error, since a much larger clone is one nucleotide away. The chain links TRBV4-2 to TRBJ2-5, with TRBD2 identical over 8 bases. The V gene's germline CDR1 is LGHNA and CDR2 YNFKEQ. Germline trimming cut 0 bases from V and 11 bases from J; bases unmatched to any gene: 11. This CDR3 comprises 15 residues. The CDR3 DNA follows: TGTGCCAGCAGCCAAGATCAGGCGGGGGGATTTGAGCAGTACTTC. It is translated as CASSQDQAGGFEQYF.

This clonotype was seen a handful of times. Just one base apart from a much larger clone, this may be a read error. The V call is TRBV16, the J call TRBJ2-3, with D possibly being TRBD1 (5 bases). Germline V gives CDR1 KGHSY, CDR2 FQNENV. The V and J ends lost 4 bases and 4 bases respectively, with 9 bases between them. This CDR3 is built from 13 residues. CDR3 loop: CASSPAGPDTQYF. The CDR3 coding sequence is TGTGCCAGCAGCCCCGCAGGGCCAGATACGCAGTATTTT.

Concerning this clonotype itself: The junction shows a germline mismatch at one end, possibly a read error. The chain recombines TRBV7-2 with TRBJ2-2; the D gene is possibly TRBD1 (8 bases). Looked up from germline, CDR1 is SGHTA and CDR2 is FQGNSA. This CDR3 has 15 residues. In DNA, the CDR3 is TGTGCCAGCAGCTTAAAACAGGGGGGGACCGGGGAGCGGTTTTTT. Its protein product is CASSLKQGGTGERFF.

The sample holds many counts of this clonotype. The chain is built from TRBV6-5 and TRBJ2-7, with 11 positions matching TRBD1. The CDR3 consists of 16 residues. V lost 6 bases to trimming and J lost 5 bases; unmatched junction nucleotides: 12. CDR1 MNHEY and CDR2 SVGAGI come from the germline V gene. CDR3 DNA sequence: TGTGCCAGCAGGCGGACCGGGACAGGGGGTTTCAACGAGCAGTACTTC. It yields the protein CASRRTGTGGFNEQYF.

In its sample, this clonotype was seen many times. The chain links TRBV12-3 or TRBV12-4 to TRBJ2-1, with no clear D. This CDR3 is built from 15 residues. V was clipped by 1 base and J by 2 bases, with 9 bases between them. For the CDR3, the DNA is TGTGCCAGCAGTTTAGGGGGAAATACCTACAATGAGCAGTTCTTC. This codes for CASSLGGNTYNEQFF.

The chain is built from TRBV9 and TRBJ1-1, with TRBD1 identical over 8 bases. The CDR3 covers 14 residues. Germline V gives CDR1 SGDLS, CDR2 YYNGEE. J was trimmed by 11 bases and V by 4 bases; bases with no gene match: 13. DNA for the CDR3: TGTGCCAGCAGCCCCGACGGACAGGGAGGAAGGGCTTTCTTT. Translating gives CASSPDGQGGRAFF.

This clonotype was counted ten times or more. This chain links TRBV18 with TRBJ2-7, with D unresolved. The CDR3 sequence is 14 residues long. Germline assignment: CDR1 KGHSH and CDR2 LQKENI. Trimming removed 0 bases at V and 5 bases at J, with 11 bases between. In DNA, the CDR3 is TGTGCCAGCTCACCACCGAAAGGGCTCCACGAGCAGTACTTC. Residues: CASSPPKGLHEQYF.

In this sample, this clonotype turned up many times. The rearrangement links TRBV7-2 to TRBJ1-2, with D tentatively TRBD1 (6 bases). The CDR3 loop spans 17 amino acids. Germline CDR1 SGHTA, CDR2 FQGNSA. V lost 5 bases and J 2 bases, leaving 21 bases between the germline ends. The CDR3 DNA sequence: TGTGCCAGCAGCCTATGGGGGGCGACGGCTGGAAACTATGGCTACACCTTC. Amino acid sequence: CASSLWGATAGNYGYTF.

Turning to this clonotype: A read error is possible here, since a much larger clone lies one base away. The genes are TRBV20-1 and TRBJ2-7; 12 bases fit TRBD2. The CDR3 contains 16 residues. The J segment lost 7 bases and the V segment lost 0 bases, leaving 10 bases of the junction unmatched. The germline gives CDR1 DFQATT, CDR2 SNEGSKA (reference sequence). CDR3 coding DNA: TGCAGTGCTAGAGATCTGACTAGCGGGGGCTACAATGAGCAGTACTTC. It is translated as CSARDLTSGGYNEQYF.

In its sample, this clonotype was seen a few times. CDR3 loop: CASSLSPADTEAFF. As DNA, the CDR3 is TGTGCCAGCAGCTTAAGCCCGGCAGACACTGAAGCTTTCTTT. The rearrangement joins TRBV7-9 to TRBJ1-1, with no clear D. Germline loops: CDR1 SEHNR, CDR2 FQNEAQ (reference sequence). The CDR3 is made up of 14 amino acids. The V gene lost 2 bases and the J gene lost 3 bases, with 10 bases spanning the gap.

The CDR3 sequence: CASSSGTSEETQYF. CDR3 in DNA: TGTGCCAGCAGTTCAGGGACTAGCGAAGAGACCCAGTACTTC. The chain links TRBV12-3 or TRBV12-4 to TRBJ2-5; 10 nucleotides align to TRBD2. The V gene end was trimmed by 4 bases and the J gene end by 3 bases; junction bases not matched to a gene: 2. The CDR3 extends over 14 amino acids.

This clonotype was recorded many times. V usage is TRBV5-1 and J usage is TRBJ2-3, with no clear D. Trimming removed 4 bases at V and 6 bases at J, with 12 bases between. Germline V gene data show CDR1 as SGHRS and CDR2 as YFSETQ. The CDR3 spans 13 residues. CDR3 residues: CASSRPPSDTQYF. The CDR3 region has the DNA TGCGCCAGCAGCCGCCCCCCATCCGATACGCAGTATTTT. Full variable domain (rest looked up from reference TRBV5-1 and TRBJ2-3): KAGVTQTPRYLIKTRGQQVTLSCSPISGHRSVSWYQQTPGQGLQFLFEYFSETQRNKGNFPGRFSGRQFSNSRSEMNVSTLELGDSALYLCASSRPPSDTQYFGPGTRLTVL.

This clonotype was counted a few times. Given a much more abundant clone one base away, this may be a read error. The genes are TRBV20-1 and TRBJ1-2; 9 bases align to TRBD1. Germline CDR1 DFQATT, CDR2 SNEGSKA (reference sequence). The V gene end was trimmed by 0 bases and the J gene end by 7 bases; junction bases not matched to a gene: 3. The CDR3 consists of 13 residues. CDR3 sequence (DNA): TGCAGTGCTAGAGATAGGACAGGGGTTGGCTACACCTTC. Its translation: CSARDRTGVGYTF.